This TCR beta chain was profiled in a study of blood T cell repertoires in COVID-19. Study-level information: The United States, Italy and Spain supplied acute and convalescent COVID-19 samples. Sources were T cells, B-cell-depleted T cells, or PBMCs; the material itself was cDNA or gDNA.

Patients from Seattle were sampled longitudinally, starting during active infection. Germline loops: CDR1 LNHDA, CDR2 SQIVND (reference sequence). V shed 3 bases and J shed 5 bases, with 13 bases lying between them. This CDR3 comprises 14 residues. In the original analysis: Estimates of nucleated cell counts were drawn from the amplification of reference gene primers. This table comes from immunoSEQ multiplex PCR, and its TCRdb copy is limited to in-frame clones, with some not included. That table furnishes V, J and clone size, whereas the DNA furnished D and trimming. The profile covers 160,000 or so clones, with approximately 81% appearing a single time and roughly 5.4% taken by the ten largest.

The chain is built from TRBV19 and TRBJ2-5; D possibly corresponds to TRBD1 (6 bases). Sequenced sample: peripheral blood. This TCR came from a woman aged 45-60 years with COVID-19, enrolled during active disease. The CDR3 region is CASSISRGEETQYF. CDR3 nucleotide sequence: TGTGCCAGTAGTATTTCCAGGGGAGAGGAGACCCAGTACTTC.